This entry describes one T cell receptor (beta chain). The source of the sample is a study of early T cells in non-severe SARS-CoV-2 infection. The CDR3 runs to 14 residues. V was pared by 3 bases and J by 0 bases, with 7 bases between. Unique molecular identifiers tagged individual cDNA molecules. TCRdb redid the calling of the 5' RACE reads with MiXCR, one entry per CDR3 protein. The sample shows tens of thousands of distinct CDR3 sequences, less than 15% of them seen only once. The sequence was obtained from an adult who was a healthcare worker with PCR-confirmed SARS-CoV-2 infection or an uninfected control (not recorded which). The sequencing here drew on whole blood, taken at baseline. The chain links TRBV12-3 or TRBV12-4 to TRBJ2-3; D not certain. For the CDR3, the DNA is TGTGCCAGCAGTTTTGGACCTAGCACAGATACGCAGTATTTT. Protein sequence: CASSFGPSTDTQYF.